Listed below are T cell receptor beta chains from one sample, sequenced in a study of CD8 T cells in ankylosing spondylitis. Using its own MiXCR run on the 5' RACE reads, TCRdb lists one record per CDR3 protein. The table has 250,000 to 300,000 distinct CDR3 sequences, about 20% seen once. The sequencing input was blood, either unsorted or a sorted T cell fraction (not recorded which). These receptors were obtained from a male donor with ankylosing spondylitis or in good health (not recorded which). Both conserved end residues are part of each CDR3. A D gene is named only where the DNA matches it firmly.

j_gene | d_gene | v_gene | CDR3aa
TRBJ1-6 | - | TRBV12-3/TRBV12-4 | CASSRYHSPLHF
TRBJ2-5 | - | TRBV7-7 | CASSSNGRTGETQYF
TRBJ1-1 | - | TRBV4-1 | CASSQDGLNTEAFF
TRBJ2-1 | - | TRBV20-1 | CSARGRPSSYNEQFF
TRBJ2-1 | - | TRBV11-2 | CASSLSVLGNEQFF
TRBJ2-5 | TRBD2 | TRBV2 | CASSEILLAGKKETQYF
TRBJ2-3 | - | TRBV27 | CASSLFTPTDTQYF
TRBJ2-3 | TRBD1 | TRBV29-1 | CSAVFPYRGSDTQYF
TRBJ2-3 | - | TRBV9 | CASSLGADKGTQYF
TRBJ1-5 | - | TRBV5-8 | CASSLGPDRYQPQHF
TRBJ2-5 | - | TRBV20-1 | CSADRAQGGTQYF
TRBJ1-2 | - | TRBV28 | CASSLGTPNYGYTF
TRBJ1-1 | - | TRBV7-9 | CASGGGRGTEAFF
TRBJ1-1 | TRBD1 | TRBV6-1 | CASRTGQRANTEAFF
TRBJ2-3 | - | TRBV10-1 | CASSESRNPADTQYF
TRBJ2-3 | TRBD1 | TRBV20-1 | CSAPSTGGFSDTQYF
TRBJ1-2 | - | TRBV5-5 | CASSFDGGSVYGYTF
TRBJ2-1 | TRBD2 | TRBV20-1 | CSARDVGLVPF
TRBJ2-4 | - | TRBV27 | CASSLYLGNIQYF
TRBJ1-2 | TRBD1 | TRBV24-1 | CATSDSAGGDYGYTF
TRBJ2-1 | TRBD2 | TRBV27 | CASSRLAGASEQFF
TRBJ2-1 | TRBD2 | TRBV12-3/TRBV12-4 | CASSFGLAGGLNEQFF
TRBJ2-3 | TRBD2 | TRBV12-3/TRBV12-4 | CASTSPEQTLAGASTDTQYF
TRBJ2-5 | - | TRBV10-3 | CAISETGPQETQYF
TRBJ2-5 | TRBD1 | TRBV7-6 | CASSLGQGAQETQYF
TRBJ2-3 | TRBD2 | TRBV15 | CATSRDRTSGGASTDTQYF
TRBJ2-1 | TRBD1 | TRBV7-8 | CASSLLQGASYNEQFF
TRBJ1-1 | - | TRBV7-2 | CASSRDARLAEAFF
TRBJ2-1 | TRBD1 | TRBV11-2 | CASSRTGNEQFF
TRBJ2-3 | TRBD2 | TRBV6-5 | CASSYEPSGSTDTQYF
TRBJ1-6 | - | TRBV5-1 | CASSLGTDGSSPLHF
TRBJ2-1 | - | TRBV29-1 | CSTSGAGVNEQFF
TRBJ2-4 | TRBD1 | TRBV27 | CASSIGTGVDIQYF
TRBJ1-5 | TRBD1 | TRBV19 | CASRRVDYRGNNQPQHF
TRBJ2-3 | - | TRBV6-6 | CATTGQMTDTQYF
TRBJ1-6 | - | TRBV5-6 | CASREGPDNSPLHF
TRBJ1-4 | TRBD1 | TRBV20-1 | CSARGQGREKLFF
TRBJ2-2 | - | TRBV25-1 | CVSSEGLDTGELFF
TRBJ1-4 | - | TRBV18 | CASSPAATNEKLFF
TRBJ2-2 | - | TRBV19 | CASSAGPTGGELFF
TRBJ1-4 | - | TRBV10-3 | CAISDGPNEKLFF
TRBJ2-1 | - | TRBV5-1 | CASSSPGVLEQFF
TRBJ2-3 | - | TRBV7-9 | CAWRTDTQYF
TRBJ2-5 | - | TRBV9 | CASSGGGHLGTQYF
TRBJ2-1 | TRBD2 | TRBV12-5 | CASGLLGGPKNEQFF
TRBJ2-1 | - | TRBV27 | CASNPFRGSGNEQFF
TRBJ1-5 | - | TRBV9 | CASSSRGREGPQHF
TRBJ2-3 | TRBD2 | TRBV20-1 | CSARPSGNTDTQYF
TRBJ2-2 | - | TRBV9 | CASSVGQGSTGELFF
TRBJ2-2 | - | TRBV25-1 | CASNGQGSTGELFF
TRBJ1-3 | - | TRBV4-1 | CASSQAGYSGNTIYF
TRBJ1-5 | TRBD1 | TRBV6-5 | CASSYHVAVRDRDQPQHF
TRBJ2-2 | - | TRBV7-8 | CASLPNTGELFF
TRBJ1-1 | - | TRBV29-1 | CSVAHNTEAFF